What follows is one T cell receptor (beta chain) and its context. Its target is unknown. V lost 6 bases and J 1 base, leaving 9 bases between the germline ends. In germline, CDR1 is WNHNN, CDR2 SYGVQD (reference sequence). The CDR3 has 13 residues. The sample is drawn from a study of T cells after yellow fever vaccination. Study context: The authors prepared low-cell-number fractions using SMART-Seq v4 Ultra Low Input.

The 5'RACE template-switching step produced TCR cDNA and added a universal primer site and UMIs. TCRdb itself ran the 5' RACE reads through MiXCR, one entry per CDR3 protein. The sample lists roughly 520,000 distinct CDR3 sequences, about a fifth occurring once. Findings and caveats of the study: Subsequent to the booster, the majority of primary-vaccination clones reappeared (less than 97% CD4, 88% CD8). The CD4 compartment and the CD8 compartment contained a small share of clonotypes in common.

This chain joins TRBV10-1 and TRBJ1-1, with D possibly TRBD1 on 5 matching bases. This receptor was taken from a man aged 18 to 29 who received the YFV17D yellow fever vaccine. Here the sequenced sample was PBMCs, taken more than 20 days after the first yellow fever vaccination. The CDR3 nucleotides read TGCGCCAGCAGAGCGACAGAGAACACTGAAGCTTTCTTT. It yields the protein CASRATENTEAFF.